Each of the 27 T cell receptor beta chains below was sequenced from the same sample in a study of cytomegalovirus exposure and HLA in healthy donors. The PCR ran on 60 Vbeta and 13 Jbeta primers. The repertoire was sequenced with immunoSEQ multiplex PCR; TCRdb's copy has only in-frame clones and lacks some. This table holds 82,000 or so clones, around 9.1% found once. Sample: PBMCs. The receptor set was obtained from a man aged 55 to 69 in good health and CMV-seropositive.

This clone was seen a handful of times. The genes are TRBV29-1 and TRBJ2-2, with 12 bases that match TRBD1. The CDR3 contains 14 residues. Germline CDR1 is SQVTM and CDR2 is ANQGSEA. Trimming cost V 6 bases and J 8 bases; bases outside gene matches: 7. CDR3 bases: TGCAGCGTCGGGGGGACAGGGGGCTCGGGGGAGCTGTTTTTT. The encoded protein is CSVGGTGGSGELFF.

Only a few counts were recorded for this clone. The V and J genes are TRBV20-1 and TRBJ2-7, with D perhaps TRBD2 (5 bases). Trimming took 4 bases from V and 3 from J, leaving 7 bases between them. CDR1 is DFQATT, CDR2 SNEGSKA, per germline (reference sequence). This CDR3 contains 11 residues. The CDR3 reads CSATGDYEQYF. CDR3 nucleotides: TGCAGTGCTACCGGGGACTACGAGCAGTACTTC.

In this sample, this clone turned up a few times. The V gene is TRBV19, the J gene TRBJ2-1, with 7 positions matching TRBD2. With 1 base clipped from V and 2 bases from J, the junction kept 5 bases outside the gene matches. This CDR3 contains 16 residues. Germline-derived CDR1 and CDR2 are LNHDA and SQIVND (reference sequence). Here the CDR3 DNA reads TGTGCCAGTAGTATAGGGGGGGGTAGGACCTACAATGAGCAGTTCTTC. As protein: CASSIGGGRTYNEQFF.

This clone has more than one count but fewer than ten. The genes are TRBV2 and TRBJ2-7, with D perhaps TRBD2 (7 bases). Trimming stripped 3 bases from V and 6 bases from J, with 18 bases between. CDR3 length equals 15 residues. CDR1 is SNHLY, CDR2 FYNNEI, per germline. CDR3: CASSDSSGGRGEQYV. The CDR3 DNA follows: TGTGCCAGCAGTGACTCTTCGGGGGGCCGGGGCGAGCAGTACGTC.

This sequence joins TRBV2 and TRBJ1-4, with TRBD1 matching 8 bases. The V gene end was trimmed by 1 base and the J gene end by 13 bases; junction bases not matched to a gene: 14. Germline loops: CDR1 SNHLY, CDR2 FYNNEI. The CDR3 covers 16 residues. The chain's CDR3 is CASSEGSGRGPRRLFF. The CDR3 DNA reads as TGTGCCAGCAGTGAAGGGAGTGGCAGGGGGCCTCGGAGACTGTTTTTT.

This clone was detected only a few times. The gene calls are TRBV5-1 and TRBJ2-7; 9 bases fit TRBD1. Germline trimming cut 4 bases from V and 5 bases from J; bases unmatched to any gene: 7. The germline V gene has CDR1 SGHRS and CDR2 YFSETQ. The length of the CDR3 is 14 residues. The CDR3 is CASSAQGAGDEQYF. CDR3 DNA: TGCGCCAGCAGCGCACAGGGGGCAGGGGACGAGCAGTACTTC.

V gene TRBV10-1 combines with J gene TRBJ2-3; 12 bases fit TRBD2. With V trimmed by 3 bases and J by 3 bases, 4 bases remained unmatched. The germline gives CDR1 WNHNN, CDR2 SYGVQD (reference sequence). The CDR3 loop spans 16 amino acids. The CDR3 region is CASSDPSGGATDTQYF. DNA of the CDR3: TGCGCCAGCAGTGACCCTAGCGGGGGGGCAACAGATACGCAGTATTTT.

This clone was seen a handful of times. The chain links TRBV19 to TRBJ2-2; no clear D gene. Trimming pared 6 bases from V and 4 bases from J, leaving 12 bases between. CDR3 length equals 14 residues. Germline loops: CDR1 LNHDA, CDR2 SQIVND (reference sequence). The CDR3 spells CASSLEILTGELFF. The CDR3 nucleotides read TGTGCCAGTAGCCTCGAGATCCTCACCGGGGAGCTGTTTTTT. Looking up the rest from reference TRBV19 and TRBJ2-2 gives the full variable domain: DGGITQSPKYLFRKEGQNVTLSCEQNLNHDAMYWYRQDPGQGLRLIYYSQIVNDFQKGDIAEGYSVSREKKESFPLTVTSAQKNPTAFYLCASSLEILTGELFFGEGSRLTVL.

The CDR3 nucleotides are TGTGCCAGCAGCTTAGAACGGGGGGCGTTCTACGAGCAGTACTTC. Its translation is CASSLERGAFYEQYF. The V and J genes are TRBV7-2 and TRBJ2-7; D might be TRBD2 (7 bases). CDR1 is SGHTA and CDR2 is FQGNSA in the germline V gene. The CDR3 extends over 15 amino acids. The ends were cut back, 1 base at V and 3 bases at J, with 13 bases in the middle.

This sequence joins TRBV6-6 and TRBJ2-7, with TRBD2 matching over 8 bases. The CDR3 is 12 residues long. The V gene's germline CDR1 is MNHNY and CDR2 SVGAGI (reference sequence). The V segment lost 5 bases and the J segment 7 bases; nucleotides outside the gene matches: 4. The CDR3 DNA follows: TGTGCCAGCAGTGGAGTAGCGGGGGAGCAGTACTTC. Translating it yields CASSGVAGEQYF.

V is TRBV30 and J is TRBJ1-5; 9 positions match TRBD1. The CDR3 extends over 16 amino acids. Germline CDR1 and CDR2: GTSNPN and SVGIG (reference sequence). Unmatched junction bases numbered 8, after V lost 3 bases and J lost 2 bases. The CDR3 DNA is TGTGCCTGGAGCGACAACAGGGGGCGAGGCAATCAGCCCCAGCATTTT. This gives the protein CAWSDNRGRGNQPQHF. The full variable domain, completed using reference TRBV30 and TRBJ1-5, is SQTIHQWPATLVQPVGSPLSLECTVEGTSNPNLYWYRQAAGRGLQLLFYSVGIGQISSEVPQNLSASRPQDRQFILSSKKLLLSDSGFYLCAWSDNRGRGNQPQHFGDGTRLSIL.

Only one count was recorded for this clone. J is TRBJ2-3 and V is TRBV7-2; 7 nucleotides line up with TRBD2. Looked up from germline, CDR1 is SGHTA and CDR2 is FQGNSA. The CDR3 is 14 residues long. V shed 4 bases and J 4 bases; nucleotides not matched to a gene: 5. Here the CDR3 reads CASSSGGSADTQYF. The CDR3 nucleotides are TGTGCCAGCAGCTCGGGGGGAAGCGCAGATACGCAGTATTTT.

The rearrangement uses TRBV28 and TRBJ2-7; 13 nucleotides agree with TRBD2. The germline gives CDR1 MDHEN, CDR2 SYDVKM. The CDR3 sequence is 14 residues long. The J segment lost 6 bases and the V segment lost 8 bases, leaving 7 bases of the junction unmatched. This CDR3 reads CASEGGTSGIEQYF. For the CDR3, the DNA is TGTGCCAGCGAGGGGGGGACTAGCGGGATCGAGCAGTACTTC. The full variable domain, completed using reference TRBV28 and TRBJ2-7, is DVKVTQSSRYLVKRTGEKVFLECVQDMDHENMFWYRQDPGLGLRLIYFSYDVKMKEKGDIPEGYSVSREKKERFSLILESASTNQTSMYLCASEGGTSGIEQYFGPGTRLTVT.

The CDR3 protein is CASSSLAGGGTDTQYF. CDR3 nucleotide sequence: TGTGCCAGCAGCTCCTTAGCGGGAGGGGGGACAGATACGCAGTATTTT. The chain couples TRBV7-2 to TRBJ2-3, with 11 bases matching TRBD2. The CDR3 extends over 16 amino acids. Per germline, CDR1 SGHTA and CDR2 FQGNSA. J lost 3 bases, V lost 4 bases, and 6 bases had no gene match.

This clone was observed a handful of times. The chain has TRBV5-6 and TRBJ1-1; D is undetermined. Trimming pared 5 bases from V and 5 bases from J, leaving 19 bases between. CDR1 and CDR2 (germline): SGHDT, YYEEEE. The CDR3 loop spans 15 amino acids. CDR3 nucleotide sequence: TGTGCCAGCAGGCCTTGGGCGGGATTTGAGACTGAAGCTTTCTTT. Its protein product is CASRPWAGFETEAFF. Looking up the rest from reference TRBV5-6 and TRBJ1-1 gives the full variable domain: DAGVTQSPTHLIKTRGQQVTLRCSPKSGHDTVSWYQQALGQGPQFIFQYYEEEERQRGNFPDRFSGHQFPNYSSELNVNALLLGDSALYLCASRPWAGFETEAFFGQGTRLTVV.

This clone has just a few counts. The V call is TRBV27, the J call TRBJ2-7; possibly TRBD1 for D (6 bases). The CDR3 is 15 amino acids. The V and J ends lost 4 bases and 3 bases respectively, with 16 bases between them. The germline gives CDR1 MNHEY, CDR2 SMNVEV (reference sequence). The CDR3 is CASSSTGPQNYEQYF. For the CDR3, the DNA is TGTGCCAGCAGTTCAACAGGGCCGCAGAACTACGAGCAGTACTTC.

The V gene is TRBV7-2, the J gene TRBJ1-1, with a weak D call TRBD1 (5 bases). CDR3 size: 13 residues. Trimming cost V 4 bases and J 4 bases, with 10 bases left between them. CDR1 and CDR2 (germline): SGHTA, FQGNSA. The CDR3 spells CASSSDSLTEAFF. For the CDR3, the DNA is TGTGCCAGCAGCTCCGACAGCCTCACTGAAGCTTTCTTT.

This clone showed up just a few times. The rearrangement uses TRBV28 and TRBJ1-5; D is perhaps TRBD1 (5 bases). Germline CDR1 and CDR2: MDHEN and SYDVKM. Trimming took 8 bases from V and 4 from J, leaving 15 bases between them. This CDR3 region has 14 residues. CDR3 in DNA: TGTGCCAGCCTCGGAGCAGGGATAAATCAGCCCCAGCATTTT. Translating gives CASLGAGINQPQHF.

This clone was picked up a small number of times. The chain links TRBV19 to TRBJ2-3; 8 nucleotides line up with TRBD2. Germline CDR1 reads LNHDA; CDR2 reads SQIVND (reference sequence). The CDR3 length is 15 residues. V lost 5 bases, J lost 2 bases, and 6 bases stayed unmatched. The CDR3 DNA sequence: TGTGCCAGTAGTGCCGGGGGGGCTCTCACAGATACGCAGTATTTT. The encoded protein is CASSAGGALTDTQYF.

The chain carries TRBV30 and TRBJ1-5, with D perhaps TRBD1 (5 bases). The CDR3 runs 14 residues. V gave up 0 bases and J gave up 5 bases, with 11 bases separating them. Germline values: CDR1 GTSNPN, CDR2 SVGIG (reference sequence). This CDR3 is CAWSVSGVDQPQHF. DNA of the CDR3: TGTGCCTGGAGTGTATCGGGGGTTGATCAGCCCCAGCATTTT. The entire variable domain, with the rest obtained from reference TRBV30 and TRBJ1-5, is as follows: SQTIHQWPATLVQPVGSPLSLECTVEGTSNPNLYWYRQAAGRGLQLLFYSVGIGQISSEVPQNLSASRPQDRQFILSSKKLLLSDSGFYLCAWSVSGVDQPQHFGDGTRLSIL.

This clone was counted a few times. This chain links TRBV6-6 with TRBJ1-2; 10 nucleotides agree with TRBD1. The trim removed 6 bases at V and 7 bases at J, leaving 11 bases unmatched. The CDR3 consists of 15 residues. Germline values: CDR1 MNHNY, CDR2 SVGAGI (reference sequence). CDR3 region: CASSHGDRGSLGYTF. The CDR3, as DNA: TGTGCCAGCAGCCATGGGGACAGGGGATCCCTTGGCTACACCTTC.

The chain links TRBV7-8 to TRBJ2-6; D is ambiguous. The ends were cut back, 6 bases at V and 0 bases at J, with 3 bases in the middle. The CDR3 length is 13 residues. Germline CDR1 is SGHVS and CDR2 is FQNEAQ. The CDR3 loop reads CASRYSGANVLTF. DNA of the CDR3: TGTGCCAGCAGGTACTCTGGGGCCAACGTCCTGACTTTC. The full variable domain, with the rest looked up from reference TRBV7-8 and TRBJ2-6, is GAGVSQSPRYKVAKRGQDVALRCDPISGHVSLFWYQQALGQGPEFLTYFQNEAQLDKSGLPSDRFFAERPEGSVSTLKIQRTQQEDSAVYLCASRYSGANVLTFGAGSRLTVL.

J is TRBJ2-2 and V is TRBV18; TRBD1 agrees at 7 bases. The germline CDR1 and CDR2 sequences are KGHSH and LQKENI. CDR3 size: 15 residues. J lost 6 bases, V lost 3 bases, and 7 bases had no gene match. CDR3 loop: CASSPDRAFAGELFF. The CDR3 DNA reads TGTGCCAGCTCACCCGACAGGGCCTTTGCCGGGGAGCTGTTTTTT.

The chain employs TRBV19 and TRBJ1-4, with D maybe TRBD1 (5 bases). Germline V gene data show CDR1 as LNHDA and CDR2 as SQIVND (reference sequence). The CDR3 consists of 15 residues. V gave up 7 bases and J gave up 4 bases, with 16 bases separating them. Here the CDR3 DNA reads TGTGCCAGTACCACCCCGGGGGGAGTTAATGAAAAACTGTTTTTT. Translation: CASTTPGGVNEKLFF.

The J gene is TRBJ1-3, the V gene TRBV2; D may be TRBD1 (5 bases). The germline CDR1 and CDR2 sequences are SNHLY and FYNNEI. V was shortened by 7 bases and J by 4 bases, with 14 bases between the two germline ends. The CDR3 is made up of 14 amino acids. DNA for the CDR3: TGTGCCAGCAACCCGACAGTCCTCGGAAACACCATATATTTT. As protein: CASNPTVLGNTIYF.

This sequence joins TRBV6-6 and TRBJ1-1, with D possibly being TRBD1 (6 bases). Per the germline V gene, CDR1 is MNHNY and CDR2 is SVGAGI (reference sequence). The V end was cut by 4 bases, the J end by 1 base, with 16 bases between. The CDR3 consists of 16 residues. This chain's CDR3 is CASSFLKGHRNTEAFF. DNA of the CDR3: TGTGCCAGCAGTTTCTTAAAGGGACATAGGAACACTGAAGCTTTCTTT.

The rearrangement links TRBV7-2 to TRBJ2-7; TRBD2 is a possible D gene (6 bases). Germline CDR1 is SGHTA and CDR2 is FQGNSA. This CDR3 comprises 15 residues. The ends were cut back, 5 bases at V and 6 bases at J, with 20 bases in the middle. CDR3 loop: CASSLLSGLGGEQYF. The DNA for the CDR3 is TGTGCCAGCAGCCTCTTAAGCGGCCTGGGGGGCGAGCAGTACTTC.